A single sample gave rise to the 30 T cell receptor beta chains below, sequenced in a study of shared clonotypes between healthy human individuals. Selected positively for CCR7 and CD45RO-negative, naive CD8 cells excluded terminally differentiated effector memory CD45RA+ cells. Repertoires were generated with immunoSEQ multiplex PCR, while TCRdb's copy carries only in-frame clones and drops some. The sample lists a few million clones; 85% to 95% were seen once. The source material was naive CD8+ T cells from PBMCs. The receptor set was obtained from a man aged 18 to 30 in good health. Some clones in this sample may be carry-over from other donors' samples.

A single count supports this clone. The CDR3 reads CASSSGVAYEQYF. Here the CDR3 DNA reads TGTGCCAGCAGTTCGGGGGTAGCCTACGAGCAGTACTTC. The chain employs TRBV27 and TRBJ2-7, with D maybe TRBD2 (6 bases). Germline V CDR1 and CDR2: MNHEY, SMNVEV (reference sequence). The CDR3 length is 13 residues. With 4 bases removed from V and 2 bases from J, the gap between germline ends came to 9 bases.

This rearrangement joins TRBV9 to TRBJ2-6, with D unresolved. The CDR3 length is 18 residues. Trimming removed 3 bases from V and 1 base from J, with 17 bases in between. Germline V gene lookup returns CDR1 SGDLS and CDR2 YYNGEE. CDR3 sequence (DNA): TGTGCCAGCAGCGCCGGGTTTAGTCTAACTTCTGGGGCCAACGTCCTGACTTTC. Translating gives CASSAGFSLTSGANVLTF.

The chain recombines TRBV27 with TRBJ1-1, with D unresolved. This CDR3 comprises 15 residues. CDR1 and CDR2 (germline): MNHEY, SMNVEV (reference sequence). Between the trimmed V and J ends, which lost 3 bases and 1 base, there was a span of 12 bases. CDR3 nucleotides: TGTGCCAGCAGTTTGGGCACCCAAGGGAACACTGAAGCTTTCTTT. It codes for CASSLGTQGNTEAFF.

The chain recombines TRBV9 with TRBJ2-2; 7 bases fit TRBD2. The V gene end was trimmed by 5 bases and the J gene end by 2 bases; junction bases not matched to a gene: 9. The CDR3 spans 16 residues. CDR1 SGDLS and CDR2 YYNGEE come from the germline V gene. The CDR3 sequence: CASSRSGIDNTGELFF. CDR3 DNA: TGTGCCAGCAGTCGAAGCGGGATTGATAACACCGGGGAGCTGTTTTTT.

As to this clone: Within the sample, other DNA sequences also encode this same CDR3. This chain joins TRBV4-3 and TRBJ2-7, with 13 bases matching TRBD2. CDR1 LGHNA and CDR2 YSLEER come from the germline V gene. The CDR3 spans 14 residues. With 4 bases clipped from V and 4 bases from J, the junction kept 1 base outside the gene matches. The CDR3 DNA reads TGCGCCAGCAGCCCGGGACTAGCGGGGTACGAGCAGTACTTC. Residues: CASSPGLAGYEQYF.

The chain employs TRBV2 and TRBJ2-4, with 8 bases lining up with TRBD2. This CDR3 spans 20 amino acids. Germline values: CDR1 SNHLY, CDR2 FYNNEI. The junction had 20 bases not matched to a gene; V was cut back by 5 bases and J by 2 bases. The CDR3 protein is CASSLVGLAGSMGTKNIQYF. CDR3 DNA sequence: TGTGCCAGCAGTCTTGTGGGTTTAGCGGGGAGTATGGGGACCAAAAACATTCAGTACTTC.

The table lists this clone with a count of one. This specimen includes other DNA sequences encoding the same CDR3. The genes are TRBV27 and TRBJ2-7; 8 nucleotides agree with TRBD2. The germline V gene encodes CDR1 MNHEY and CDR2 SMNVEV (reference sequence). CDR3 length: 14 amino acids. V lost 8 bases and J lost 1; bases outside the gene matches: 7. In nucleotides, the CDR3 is TGTGCCAGCCGGACCACGGGAGGGTCCTACGAGCAGTACTTC. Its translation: CASRTTGGSYEQYF.

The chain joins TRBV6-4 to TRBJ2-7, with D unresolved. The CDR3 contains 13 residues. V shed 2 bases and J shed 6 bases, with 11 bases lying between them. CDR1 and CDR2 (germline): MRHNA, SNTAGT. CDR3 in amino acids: CASSDPLGPEQYF. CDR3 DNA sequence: TGTGCCAGCAGTGACCCCCTCGGGCCCGAGCAGTACTTC.

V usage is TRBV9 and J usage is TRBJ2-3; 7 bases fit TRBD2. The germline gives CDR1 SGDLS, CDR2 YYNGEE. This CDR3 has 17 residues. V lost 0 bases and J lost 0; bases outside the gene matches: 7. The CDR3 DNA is TGTGCCAGCAGCGTAGAGGGAGGGACGGGGAGCACAGATACGCAGTATTTT. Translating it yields CASSVEGGTGSTDTQYF.

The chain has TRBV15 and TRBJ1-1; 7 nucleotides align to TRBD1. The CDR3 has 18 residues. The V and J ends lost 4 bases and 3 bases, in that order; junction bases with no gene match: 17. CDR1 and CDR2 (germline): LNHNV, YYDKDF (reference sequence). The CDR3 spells CATSKNLQGSGADTEAFF. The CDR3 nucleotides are TGTGCCACCAGCAAAAACCTACAGGGGAGTGGGGCTGACACTGAAGCTTTCTTT.

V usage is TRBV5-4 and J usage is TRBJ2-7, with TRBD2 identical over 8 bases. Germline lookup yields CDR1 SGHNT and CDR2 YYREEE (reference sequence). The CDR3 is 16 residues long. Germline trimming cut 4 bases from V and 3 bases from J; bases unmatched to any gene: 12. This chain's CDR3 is CASSRRSAGEGYEQYF. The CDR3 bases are TGTGCCAGCAGCCGCCGGTCAGCGGGAGAGGGCTACGAGCAGTACTTC.

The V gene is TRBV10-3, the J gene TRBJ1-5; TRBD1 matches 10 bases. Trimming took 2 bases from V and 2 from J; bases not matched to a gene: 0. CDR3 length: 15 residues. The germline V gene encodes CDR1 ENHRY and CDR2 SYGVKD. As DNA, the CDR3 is TGTGCCATCAGTGAGGGGACAGGGGGCAATCAGCCCCAGCATTTT. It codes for CAISEGTGGNQPQHF.

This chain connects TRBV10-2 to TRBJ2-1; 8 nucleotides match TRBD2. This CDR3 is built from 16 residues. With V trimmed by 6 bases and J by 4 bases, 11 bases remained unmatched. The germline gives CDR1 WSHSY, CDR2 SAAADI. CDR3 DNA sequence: TGCGCCAGCAGGACACAGCAACTAGCGGTATACAATGAGCAGTTCTTC. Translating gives CASRTQQLAVYNEQFF.

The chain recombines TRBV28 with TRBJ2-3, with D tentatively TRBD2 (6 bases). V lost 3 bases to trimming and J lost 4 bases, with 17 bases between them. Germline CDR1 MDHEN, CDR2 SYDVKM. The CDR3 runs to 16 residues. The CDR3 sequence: CASSFRGGGNADTQYF. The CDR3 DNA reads TGTGCCAGCAGTTTCCGGGGTGGAGGGAACGCAGATACGCAGTATTTT.

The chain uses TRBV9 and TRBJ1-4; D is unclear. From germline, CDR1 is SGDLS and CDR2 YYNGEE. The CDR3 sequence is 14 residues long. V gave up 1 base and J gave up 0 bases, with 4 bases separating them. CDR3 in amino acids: CASSVLATNEKLFF. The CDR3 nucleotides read TGTGCCAGCAGCGTACTGGCAACTAATGAAAAACTGTTTTTT. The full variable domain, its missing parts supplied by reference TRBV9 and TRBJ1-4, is DSGVTQTPKHLITATGQRVTLRCSPRSGDLSVYWYQQSLDQGLQFLIQYYNGEERAKGNILERFSAQQFPDLHSELNLSSLELGDSALYFCASSVLATNEKLFFGSGTQLSVL.

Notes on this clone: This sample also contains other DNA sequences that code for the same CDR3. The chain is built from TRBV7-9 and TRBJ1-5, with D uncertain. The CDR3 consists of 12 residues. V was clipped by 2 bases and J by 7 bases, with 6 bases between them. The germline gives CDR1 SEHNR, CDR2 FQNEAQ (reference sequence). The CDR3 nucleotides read TGTGCCAGCAGCTTACCCGGCCAGCCCCAGCATTTT. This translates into CASSLPGQPQHF.

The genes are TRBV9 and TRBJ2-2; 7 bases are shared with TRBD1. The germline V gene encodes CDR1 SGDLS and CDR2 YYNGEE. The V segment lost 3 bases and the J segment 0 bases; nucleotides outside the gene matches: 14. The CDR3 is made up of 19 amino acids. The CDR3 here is CASSASAAATGTNTGELFF. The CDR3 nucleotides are TGTGCCAGCAGCGCCTCCGCAGCTGCGACAGGGACGAACACCGGGGAGCTGTTTTTT.

The CDR3 DNA follows: TGCGCCAGCAGCTTTGGGACAGCTACACCCTACGAGCAGTACTTC. This encodes CASSFGTATPYEQYF. The genes are TRBV5-1 and TRBJ2-7; 7 bases line up with TRBD1. The germline gives CDR1 SGHRS, CDR2 YFSETQ. This CDR3 region has 15 residues. V shed 2 bases and J 2 bases; nucleotides not matched to a gene: 7.

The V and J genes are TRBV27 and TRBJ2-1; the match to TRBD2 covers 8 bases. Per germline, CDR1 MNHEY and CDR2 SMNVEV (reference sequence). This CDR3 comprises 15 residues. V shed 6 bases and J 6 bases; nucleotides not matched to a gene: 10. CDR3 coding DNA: TGTGCCAGCAGAGTGTGGGCGGGAGGATTCAATGAGCAGTTCTTC. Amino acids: CASRVWAGGFNEQFF.

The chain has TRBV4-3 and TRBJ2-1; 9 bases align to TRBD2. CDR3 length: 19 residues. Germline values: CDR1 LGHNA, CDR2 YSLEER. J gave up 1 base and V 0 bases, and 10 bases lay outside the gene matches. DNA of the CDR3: TGCGCCAGCAGCCAAGATCCGAGGGCTAGCGGGATGTCCTACAATGAGCAGTTCTTC. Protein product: CASSQDPRASGMSYNEQFF.

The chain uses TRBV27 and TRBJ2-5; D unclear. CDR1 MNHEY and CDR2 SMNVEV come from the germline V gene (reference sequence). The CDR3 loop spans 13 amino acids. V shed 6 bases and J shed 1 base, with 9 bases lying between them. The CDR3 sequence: CASSRVFQETQYF. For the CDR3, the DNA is TGTGCCAGCAGCCGGGTTTTCCAAGAGACCCAGTACTTC.

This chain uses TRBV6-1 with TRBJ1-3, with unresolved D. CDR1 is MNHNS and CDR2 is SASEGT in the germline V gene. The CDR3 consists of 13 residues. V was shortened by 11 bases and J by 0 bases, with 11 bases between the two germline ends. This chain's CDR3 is CAADTSSGNTIYF. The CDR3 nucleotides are TGTGCCGCTGACACGAGCTCTGGAAACACCATATATTTT.

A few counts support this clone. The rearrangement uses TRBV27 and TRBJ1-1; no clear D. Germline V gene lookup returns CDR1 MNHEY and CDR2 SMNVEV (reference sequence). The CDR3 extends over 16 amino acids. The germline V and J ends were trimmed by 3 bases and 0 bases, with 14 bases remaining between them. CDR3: CASSLISPGMNTEAFF. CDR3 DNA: TGTGCCAGCAGTTTGATCTCCCCGGGTATGAACACTGAAGCTTTCTTT.

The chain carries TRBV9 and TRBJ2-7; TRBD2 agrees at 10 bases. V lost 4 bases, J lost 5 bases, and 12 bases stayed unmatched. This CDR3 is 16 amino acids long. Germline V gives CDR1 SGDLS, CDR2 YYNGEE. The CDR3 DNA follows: TGTGCCAGCAGCCTAACCCTAGCGGGAGTTCCCCACGAGCAGTACTTC. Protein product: CASSLTLAGVPHEQYF.

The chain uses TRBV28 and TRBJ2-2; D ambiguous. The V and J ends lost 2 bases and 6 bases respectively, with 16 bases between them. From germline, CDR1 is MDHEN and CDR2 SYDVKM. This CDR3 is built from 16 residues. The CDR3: CASSLTTGLIAGELFF. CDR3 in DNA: TGTGCCAGCAGTTTAACTACTGGCCTAATAGCCGGGGAGCTGTTTTTT.

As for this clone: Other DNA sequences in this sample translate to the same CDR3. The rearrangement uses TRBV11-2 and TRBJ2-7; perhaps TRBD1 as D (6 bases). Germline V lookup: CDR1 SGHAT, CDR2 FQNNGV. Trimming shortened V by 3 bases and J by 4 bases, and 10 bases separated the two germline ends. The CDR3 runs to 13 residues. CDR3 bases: TGTGCCAGCAGCTTCGGACAGAGTTACGAGCAGTACTTC. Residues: CASSFGQSYEQYF.

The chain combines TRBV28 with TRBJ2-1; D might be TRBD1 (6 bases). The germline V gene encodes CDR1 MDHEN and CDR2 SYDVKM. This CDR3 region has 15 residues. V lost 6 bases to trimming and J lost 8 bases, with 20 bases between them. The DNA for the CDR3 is TGTGCCAGCAGCCCCCGGACAGCCTATTCGGATGAGCAGTTCTTC. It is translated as CASSPRTAYSDEQFF.

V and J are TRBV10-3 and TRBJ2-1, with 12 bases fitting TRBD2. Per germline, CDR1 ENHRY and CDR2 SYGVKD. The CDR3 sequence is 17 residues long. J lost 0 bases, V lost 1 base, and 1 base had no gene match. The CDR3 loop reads CAISEWTSGTSYNEQFF. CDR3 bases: TGTGCCATCAGTGAGTGGACTAGCGGGACCTCCTACAATGAGCAGTTCTTC.

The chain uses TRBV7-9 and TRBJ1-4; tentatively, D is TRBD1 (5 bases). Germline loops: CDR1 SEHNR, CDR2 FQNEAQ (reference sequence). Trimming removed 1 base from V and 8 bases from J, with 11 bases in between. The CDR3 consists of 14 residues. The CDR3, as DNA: TGTGCCAGCAGCTTAGTTGGGGGGGACGAAAAACTGTTTTTT. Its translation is CASSLVGGDEKLFF.

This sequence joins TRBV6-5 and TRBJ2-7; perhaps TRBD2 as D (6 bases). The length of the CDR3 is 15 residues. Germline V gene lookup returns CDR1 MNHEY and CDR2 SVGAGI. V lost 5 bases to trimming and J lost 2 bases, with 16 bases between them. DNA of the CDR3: TGTGCCAGCAGTGGGGGGTGGGCGCTTCCCTACGAGCAGTACTTC. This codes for CASSGGWALPYEQYF.